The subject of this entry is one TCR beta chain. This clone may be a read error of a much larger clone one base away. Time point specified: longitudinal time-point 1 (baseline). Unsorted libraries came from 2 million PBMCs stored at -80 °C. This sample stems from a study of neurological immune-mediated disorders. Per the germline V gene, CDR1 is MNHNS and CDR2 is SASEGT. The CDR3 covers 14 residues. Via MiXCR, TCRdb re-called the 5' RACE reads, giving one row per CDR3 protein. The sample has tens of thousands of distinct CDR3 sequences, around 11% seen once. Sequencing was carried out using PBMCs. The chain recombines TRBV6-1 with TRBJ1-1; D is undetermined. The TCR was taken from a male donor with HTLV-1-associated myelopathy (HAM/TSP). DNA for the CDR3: TGTGCCAGCAGTGAAAGCACAGTGAAGACTGAAGCTTTCTTT. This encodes CASSESTVKTEAFF.